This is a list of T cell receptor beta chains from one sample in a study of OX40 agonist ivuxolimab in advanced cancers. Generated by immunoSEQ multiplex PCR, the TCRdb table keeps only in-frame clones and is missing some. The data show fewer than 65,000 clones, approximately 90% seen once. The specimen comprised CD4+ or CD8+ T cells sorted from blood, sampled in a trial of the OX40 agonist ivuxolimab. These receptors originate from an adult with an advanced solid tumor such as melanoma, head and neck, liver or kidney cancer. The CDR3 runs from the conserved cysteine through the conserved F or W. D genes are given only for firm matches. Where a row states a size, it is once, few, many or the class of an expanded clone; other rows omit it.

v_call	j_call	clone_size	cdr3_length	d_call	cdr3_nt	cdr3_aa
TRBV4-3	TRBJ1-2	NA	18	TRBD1	TGCGCCAGCAGCCAAGATTCAGTCGGGCAGGGGGCGTTTTATGGCTACACCTTC	CASSQDSVGQGAFYGYTF
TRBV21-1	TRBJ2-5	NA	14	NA	TGTGCCAGCAGCAAAGCCGAGGGCCCGGAGACCCAGTACTTC	CASSKAEGPETQYF
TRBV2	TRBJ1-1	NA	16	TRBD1	TGTGCCAGCAGTGTGACAGGGGGCGTCGTGAACACTGAAGCTTTCTTT	CASSVTGGVVNTEAFF
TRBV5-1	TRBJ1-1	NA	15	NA	TGCGCCAGCAGCTTGTCTGGGAGGACGAACACTGAAGCTTTCTTT	CASSLSGRTNTEAFF
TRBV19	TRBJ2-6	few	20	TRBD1	TGTGCCAGTAGTCCCCGGACAGGGTTCATCATGAGCTCTGGGGCCAACGTCCTGACTTTC	CASSPRTGFIMSSGANVLTF
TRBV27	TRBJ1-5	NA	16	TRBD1	TGTGCCAGCAGTTCGACCGGGACAGGGGGCAATCAGCCCCAGCATTTT	CASSSTGTGGNQPQHF
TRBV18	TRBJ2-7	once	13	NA	TGTGCCAGCTCACCACCCCTGGGGAACGAGCAGTACTTC	CASSPPLGNEQYF
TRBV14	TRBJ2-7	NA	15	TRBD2	TGTGCCAGCAGCCAAGGCCGCGGGAGTTGGTACGAGCAGTACTTC	CASSQGRGSWYEQYF
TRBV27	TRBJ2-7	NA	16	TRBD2	TGTGCCAGCATCTTTAAGAGCGGGAGTAACTCCTACGAGCAGTACTTC	CASIFKSGSNSYEQYF
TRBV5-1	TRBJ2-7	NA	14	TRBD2	TGCGCCAGCAGCCTCAGCGGGGGCTCCTACGAGCAGTACTTC	CASSLSGGSYEQYF
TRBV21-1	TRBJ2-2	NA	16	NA	TGTGCCAGCATCCCCCGGTGGCTATCCTACACCGGGGAGCTGTTTTTT	CASIPRWLSYTGELFF
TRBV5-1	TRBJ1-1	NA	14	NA	TGCGCCAGCGGTGAACAGGGAACATACACTGAAGCTTTCTTT	CASGEQGTYTEAFF
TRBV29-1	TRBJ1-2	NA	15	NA	TGCAGCGTTTTACAGCAGGGGACCCATAACTATGGCTACACCTTC	CSVLQQGTHNYGYTF
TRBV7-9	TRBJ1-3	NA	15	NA	TGTGCCAGCAGCTCCGGCCTAAACTCTGGAAACACCATATATTTT	CASSSGLNSGNTIYF
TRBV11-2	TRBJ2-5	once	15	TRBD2	TGTGCCAGCAGCGGCGGGACTAGCGGGCAAGAGACCCAGTACTTC	CASSGGTSGQETQYF
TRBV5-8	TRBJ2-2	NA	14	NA	TGTGCCAGCAGCTTACAGGAGAACACCGGGGAGCTGTTTTTT	CASSLQENTGELFF
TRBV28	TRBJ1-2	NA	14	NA	TGTGCCAGCAGTTTAGATGCAGGCGCCTATGGCTACACCTTC	CASSLDAGAYGYTF
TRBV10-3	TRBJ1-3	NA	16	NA	TGTGCCATCAGTGAGTCGGGCAGGCATTCTGGAAACACCATATATTTT	CAISESGRHSGNTIYF
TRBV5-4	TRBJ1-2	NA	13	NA	TGTGCCAGCAGCGGAGATGCTAACTATGGCTACACCTTC	CASSGDANYGYTF
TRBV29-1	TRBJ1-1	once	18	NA	TGCAGCGTCCCTGAGTCCAGACAGAACAGGAGGATGAACACTGAAGCTTTCTTT	CSVPESRQNRRMNTEAFF
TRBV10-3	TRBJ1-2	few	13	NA	TGTGCCATCAGTAAGGACCAGTCGGGCGGCTACACCTTC	CAISKDQSGGYTF
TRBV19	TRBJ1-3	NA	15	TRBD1	TGTGCCAGCGATGGAGGACAGGGAACAGGAAACACCATATATTTT	CASDGGQGTGNTIYF
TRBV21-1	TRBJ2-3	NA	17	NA	TGTGCCAGCAGCAAATCGCGCGGGACAGGGCTAACAGATACGCAGTATTTT	CASSKSRGTGLTDTQYF
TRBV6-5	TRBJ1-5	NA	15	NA	TGTGCCAGCAGTTACAGCAGTCTTAGCAATCAGCCCCAGCATTTT	CASSYSSLSNQPQHF
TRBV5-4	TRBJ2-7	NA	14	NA	TGTGCCAGCAGCTTTGGGGCCAGCTCCTACGAGCAGTACTTC	CASSFGASSYEQYF
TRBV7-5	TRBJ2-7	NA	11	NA	TGTGCCAGAAGCTGTAGGGCCGAGCAGTACTTC	CARSCRAEQYF
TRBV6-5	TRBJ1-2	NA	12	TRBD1	TGTGCCAGCGCCGACAGGGTCTATGGCTACACCTTC	CASADRVYGYTF
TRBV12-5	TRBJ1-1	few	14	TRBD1	TGTGCTAGTGGTTTGTCAGGGGGTCACACTGAAGCTTTCTTT	CASGLSGGHTEAFF
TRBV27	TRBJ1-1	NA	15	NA	TGTGCCAGCAGTCCCCGCCGGCAGGACCCCACTGAAGCTTTCTTT	CASSPRRQDPTEAFF
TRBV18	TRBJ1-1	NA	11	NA	TGTGCCAGCGGGGCTGACACTGAAGCTTTCTTT	CASGADTEAFF
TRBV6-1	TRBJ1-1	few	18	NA	TGTGCCAGCAGTGAAGCGAGTTTTGCAGGGAAGGGTATGGCTGAAGCTTTCTTT	CASSEASFAGKGMAEAFF
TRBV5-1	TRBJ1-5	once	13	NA	TGCGCCAGCAGCTTGGTGGGACTTCAGCCCCAGCATTTT	CASSLVGLQPQHF
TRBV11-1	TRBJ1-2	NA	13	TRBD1	TGTGCCAGCAGCCGTCAGGGGGGGTATGGCTACACCTTC	CASSRQGGYGYTF
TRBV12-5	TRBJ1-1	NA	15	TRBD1	TGTGCTAGTGGTCCCTCCGGGACAGGGGGCATCAGGGCTTTCTTT	CASGPSGTGGIRAFF
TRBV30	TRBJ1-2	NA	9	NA	TGTGCCTGGGGGGACGGCTACACCTTC	CAWGDGYTF
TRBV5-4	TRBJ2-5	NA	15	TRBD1	TGTGCCAGCAGCTTGGAGGGGGCACGCCAAGAGACCCAGTACTTC	CASSLEGARQETQYF
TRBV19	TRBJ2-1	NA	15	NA	TGTGCCAGTAGTATCGGCCCACCAAGAACGAATGAGCAGTTCTTC	CASSIGPPRTNEQFF
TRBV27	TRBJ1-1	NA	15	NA	TGTGCCAGCAGTTTCGCCTTTCAGGATCACACTGAAGCTTTCTTT	CASSFAFQDHTEAFF
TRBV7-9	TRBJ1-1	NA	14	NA	TGTGCCAGCAGCTCGACGGGACTACCGGTTGAAGCTTTCTTT	CASSSTGLPVEAFF
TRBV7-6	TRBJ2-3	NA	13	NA	TGTGCCAGCAGCTTAGGCGCGGTAGATACGCAGTATTTT	CASSLGAVDTQYF
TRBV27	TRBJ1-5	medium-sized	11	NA	TGTGGTCTAGATAGCAATCAGCCCCAGCATTTT	CGLDSNQPQHF
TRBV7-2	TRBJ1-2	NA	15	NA	TGTGCCAGCAGCTTTCGGGGGAACCTAGGCTATGGCTACACCTTC	CASSFRGNLGYGYTF
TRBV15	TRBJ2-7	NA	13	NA	TGTGCCACCAGCGAGCTCCAGGGGGGCGAGCAGTACTTC	CATSELQGGEQYF
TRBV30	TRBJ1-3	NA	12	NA	TGTGCCTGGAGCGGCTCTGGAAACACCATATATTTT	CAWSGSGNTIYF
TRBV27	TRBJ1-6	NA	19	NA	TGTGCCAGCCAGACTCAGGGTGGGTTAGGGCCCTCCTATAATTCACCCCTCCACTTT	CASQTQGGLGPSYNSPLHF
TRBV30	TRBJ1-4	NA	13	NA	TGTGCCTGGACTCGAGGGGGGGGTGAAAAACTGTTTTTT	CAWTRGGGEKLFF